These 6 T cell receptor beta chains share one sample of origin, sequenced in a study of Graves' ophthalmopathy and Graves' hyperthyroidism. RNA transcripts were the template, and TCR beta CDR3 regions were amplified from them. First-round RT-PCR with HTBI primers preceded a second-round multiplex PCR. TCRdb independently ran MiXCR on the multiplex PCR reads; one entry per CDR3 protein. The sample has about 1.1 million distinct CDR3 sequences, about two fifths seen once. The sample comprised peripheral blood or thyroid tissue (not recorded which). Receptors originate from an adult man with Graves' hyperthyroidism.

The table lists this clonotype with many counts. The chain links TRBV2 to TRBJ1-4, with D possibly being TRBD1 (6 bases). V was trimmed by 7 bases and J by 0 bases, leaving 9 bases between them. Germline V lookup: CDR1 SNHLY, CDR2 FYNNEI. This CDR3 contains 14 residues. The CDR3 here is CASIGQTTNEKLFF. The CDR3 nucleotides read TGTGCCAGCATCGGACAGACAACTAATGAAAAACTGTTTTTT.

There are many counts of this clonotype. The chain joins TRBV7-9 to TRBJ2-2; tentatively, D is TRBD1 (5 bases). Trimming stripped 5 bases from V and 0 bases from J, with 13 bases between. This CDR3 spans 16 amino acids. Germline CDR1 is SEHNR and CDR2 is FQNEAQ (reference sequence). This CDR3 reads CASSPYRITNTGELFF. DNA for the CDR3: TGTGCCAGCAGCCCGTACAGGATAACGAACACCGGGGAGCTGTTTTTT.

This clonotype came up many times. The V and J genes are TRBV12-3 or TRBV12-4 and TRBJ1-5; a weak D match, TRBD1 (5 bases). This CDR3 has 15 amino acids. The V gene lost 4 bases and the J gene lost 5 bases, with 15 bases spanning the gap. Here the CDR3 reads CASSWGKTNHQPQHF. For the CDR3, the DNA is TGTGCCAGCAGTTGGGGGAAAACAAATCATCAGCCCCAGCATTTT.

V gene TRBV19 combines with J gene TRBJ1-2, with D possibly being TRBD1 (6 bases). Trimming took off 4 bases at V and 5 bases at J, with 11 bases between the two ends. The CDR3 length is 13 residues. Germline loops: CDR1 LNHDA, CDR2 SQIVND (reference sequence). The CDR3: CASSRTQGYGYTF. The DNA of the CDR3 is TGTGCCAGTAGTAGGACACAGGGATATGGCTACACCTTC.

This clonotype occurred once. The chain links TRBV6-2 or TRBV6-3 to TRBJ1-3; no reliable D call. V was trimmed by 0 bases and J by 0 bases, leaving 9 bases between them. CDR3 length: 16 amino acids. Germline values: CDR1 MNHEY, CDR2 SVGEGT. CDR3 sequence reads: CASSYSGRSSGNTIYF. CDR3 nucleotides: TGTGCCAGCAGTTACTCAGGCAGGAGCTCTGGAAACACCATATATTTT.

The rearrangement joins TRBV29-1 to TRBJ1-2; 8 nucleotides line up with TRBD1. The CDR3 contains 11 residues. The germline V gene encodes CDR1 SQVTM and CDR2 ANQGSEA. V lost 6 bases to trimming and J lost 7 bases; unmatched junction nucleotides: 4. The CDR3 DNA reads as TGCAGCGTGGGACAGGACACTGGCTACACCTTC. This codes for CSVGQDTGYTF.